This is a list of T cell receptor beta chains from one sample in a study of blood T cell repertoires in COVID-19. Assay used: immunoSEQ multiplex PCR; TCRdb lists only in-frame clones, some missing. The sample includes around 250,000 clones, 80% to 85% seen only once; the top ten take approximately 5%. The material sequenced was PBMCs or T cells enriched from blood (not recorded which). These receptors all come from a middle-aged man who had been exposed to COVID-19. Both conserved end residues are part of each CDR3.

V gene	CDR3 length	J gene	CDR3 protein
TRBV30	14	TRBJ1-2	CAYFRDRDSYGYTF
TRBV29-1	16	TRBJ2-2	CSVQGWGRSNTGELFF
TRBV7-9	14	TRBJ2-5	CASRGQGGLETQYF
TRBV5-5	12	TRBJ1-2	CASSRTGYGYTF
TRBV29-1	13	TRBJ1-2	CSGGDRSNYGYTF
TRBV5-1	16	TRBJ2-7	CASSLGPSGANYEQYF
TRBV11-3	20	TRBJ1-6	CASSLVAAVGQSSYNSPLHF
TRBV10-1	17	TRBJ2-2	CASSESFSGKNTGELFF
TRBV12-3/TRBV12-4	13	TRBJ1-5	CASSFENNQPQHF
TRBV20-1	14	TRBJ2-7	CSASKATRLYEQYF
TRBV27	16	TRBJ2-2	CASSLMAGGIPGELFF
TRBV7-8	18	TRBJ1-2	CASSLATGQGAANYGYTF
TRBV27	13	TRBJ1-5	CASHWGGNQPQHF
TRBV29-1	15	TRBJ1-1	CSVTGTGGLSPEAFF
TRBV20-1	13	TRBJ1-2	CSASGSRDYGYTF
TRBV12-5	15	TRBJ2-1	CASGRTSGNYNEQFF
TRBV12-5	18	TRBJ2-1	CASGSPTLTSGRFNEQFF
TRBV4-1	16	TRBJ1-2	CASSQDFLLTGPRYTF
TRBV7-3	19	TRBJ2-1	CASSPRPGRGQPHINEQFF
TRBV7-8	15	TRBJ2-3	CASSPPGWGTDTQYF
TRBV30	13	TRBJ2-2	CAWSVTRAGELFF
TRBV5-1	15	TRBJ2-1	CASSLTGNVGNEQFF
TRBV7-2	15	TRBJ1-4	CASSLSAGAMEKLFF
TRBV19	16	TRBJ2-1	CASSMGLAQGSNEQFF
TRBV11-3	20	TRBJ1-3	CASSFTPGVLEHNSGNTIYF
TRBV12-5	13	TRBJ2-2	CASGLVWPGELFF
TRBV3-1/TRBV3-2	15	TRBJ2-7	CASSQAQGSPYEQYF
TRBV30	14	TRBJ2-6	CAWSVRAGANVLTF
TRBV5-6	17	TRBJ1-5	CASSTEQGSLGNQPQHF
TRBV12-3/TRBV12-4	11	TRBJ2-7	CASSFRSEQYF
TRBV5-1	15	TRBJ2-1	CASSLVGESYNEQFF
TRBV4-2	13	TRBJ2-5	CASSVRERETQYF
TRBV3-1/TRBV3-2	15	TRBJ1-3	CASSQTGGSGNTIYF
TRBV18	14	TRBJ1-6	CASSPSRGNSPLHF
TRBV11-2	13	TRBJ1-5	CASSSIQGQPQHF
TRBV9	16	TRBJ2-1	CASSVLAGGVLNEQFF
TRBV18	15	TRBJ2-7	CASSPPASGAYEQYF
TRBV6-5	15	TRBJ1-6	CASSYLGQDNSPLHF
TRBV24-1	15	TRBJ2-3	CATSSPDRGLDTQYF
TRBV10-2	15	TRBJ2-7	CASSEPLQGGYEQYF
TRBV5-1	15	TRBJ1-4	CASSLGTATNEKLFF
TRBV30	16	TRBJ2-2	CAWSVPGTSYTGELFF
TRBV19	14	TRBJ1-1	CASIPGQAFTEAFF
TRBV3-1/TRBV3-2	14	TRBJ2-2	CASSRDSSLGELFF
TRBV9	14	TRBJ1-1	CASSTWTGNTEAFF
TRBV10-3	15	TRBJ2-3	CAISELTSAADTQYF
TRBV5-8	15	TRBJ2-7	CASSWTGTGVYEQYF
TRBV6-4	14	TRBJ2-1	CASSELPGAGEQFF
TRBV29-1	17	TRBJ1-2	CSADVVGWTEANYGYTF
TRBV5-5	12	TRBJ2-3	CASSSGVGTQYF